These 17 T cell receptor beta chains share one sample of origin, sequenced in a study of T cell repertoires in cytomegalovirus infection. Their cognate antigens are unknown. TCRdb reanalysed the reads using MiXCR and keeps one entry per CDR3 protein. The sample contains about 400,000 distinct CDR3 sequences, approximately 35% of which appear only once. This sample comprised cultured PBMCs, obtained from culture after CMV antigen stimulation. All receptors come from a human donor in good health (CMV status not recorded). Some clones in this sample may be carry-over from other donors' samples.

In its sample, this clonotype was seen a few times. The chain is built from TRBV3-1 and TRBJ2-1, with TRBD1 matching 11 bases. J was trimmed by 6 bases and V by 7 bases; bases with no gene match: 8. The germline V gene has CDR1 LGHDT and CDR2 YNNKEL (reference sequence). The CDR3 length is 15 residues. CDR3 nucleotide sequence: TGTGCCAGCACCCCCGGACAGGGGGCCGTCAATGAGCAGTTCTTC. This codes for CASTPGQGAVNEQFF.

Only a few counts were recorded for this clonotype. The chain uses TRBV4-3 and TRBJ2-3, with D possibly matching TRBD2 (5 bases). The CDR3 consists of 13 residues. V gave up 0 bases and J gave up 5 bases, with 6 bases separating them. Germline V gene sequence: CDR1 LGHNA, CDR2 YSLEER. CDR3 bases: TGCGCCAGCAGCCAAGAAGCGGTAGATACGCAGTATTTT. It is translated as CASSQEAVDTQYF.

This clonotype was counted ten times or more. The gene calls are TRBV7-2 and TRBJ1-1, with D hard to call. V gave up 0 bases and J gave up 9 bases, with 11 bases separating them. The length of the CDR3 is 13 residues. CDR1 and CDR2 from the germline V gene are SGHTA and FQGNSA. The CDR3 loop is CASSLASRQQAFF. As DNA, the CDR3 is TGTGCCAGCAGCTTAGCATCCAGGCAGCAAGCTTTCTTT.

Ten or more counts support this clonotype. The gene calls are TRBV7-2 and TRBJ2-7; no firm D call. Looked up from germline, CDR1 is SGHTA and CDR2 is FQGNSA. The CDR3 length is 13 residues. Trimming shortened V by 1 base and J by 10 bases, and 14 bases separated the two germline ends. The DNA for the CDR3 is TGTGCCAGCAGCTTAGTTTCTATCCAGCATCAGTACTTC. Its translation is CASSLVSIQHQYF.

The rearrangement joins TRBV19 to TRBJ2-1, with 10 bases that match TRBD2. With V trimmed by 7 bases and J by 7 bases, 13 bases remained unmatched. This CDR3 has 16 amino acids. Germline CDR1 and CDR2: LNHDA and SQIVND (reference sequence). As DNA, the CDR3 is TGTGCCAGTACCCCTGGAGCGGGAGGGCCGAGGAATGAGCAGTTCTTC. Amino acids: CASTPGAGGPRNEQFF.

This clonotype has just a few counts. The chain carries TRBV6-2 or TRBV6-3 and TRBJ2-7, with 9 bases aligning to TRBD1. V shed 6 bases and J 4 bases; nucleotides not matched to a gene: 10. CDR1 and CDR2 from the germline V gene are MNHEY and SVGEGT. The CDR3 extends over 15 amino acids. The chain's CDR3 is CASRATGGKVYEQYF. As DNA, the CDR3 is TGTGCCAGCAGGGCAACAGGGGGCAAGGTGTACGAGCAGTACTTC.

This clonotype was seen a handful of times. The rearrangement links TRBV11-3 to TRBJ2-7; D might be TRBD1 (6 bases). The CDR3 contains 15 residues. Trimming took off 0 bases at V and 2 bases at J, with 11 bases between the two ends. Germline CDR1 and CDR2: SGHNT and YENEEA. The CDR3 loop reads CASSLDTGTPYEQYF. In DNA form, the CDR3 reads TGTGCCAGCAGCTTAGATACAGGGACCCCCTACGAGCAGTACTTC.

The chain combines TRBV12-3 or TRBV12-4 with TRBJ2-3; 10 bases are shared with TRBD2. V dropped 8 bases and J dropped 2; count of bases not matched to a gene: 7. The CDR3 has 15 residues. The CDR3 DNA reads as TGTGCCAGCGTACCCAGCGGGAGGGCCACAGATACGCAGTATTTT. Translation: CASVPSGRATDTQYF.

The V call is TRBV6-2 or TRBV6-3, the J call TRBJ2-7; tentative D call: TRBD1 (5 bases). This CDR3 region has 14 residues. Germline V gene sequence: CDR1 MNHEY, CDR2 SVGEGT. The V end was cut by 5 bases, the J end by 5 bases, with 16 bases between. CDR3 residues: CASSSRAARDEQYF. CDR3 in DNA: TGTGCCAGCAGTAGCAGGGCAGCCCGGGACGAGCAGTACTTC.

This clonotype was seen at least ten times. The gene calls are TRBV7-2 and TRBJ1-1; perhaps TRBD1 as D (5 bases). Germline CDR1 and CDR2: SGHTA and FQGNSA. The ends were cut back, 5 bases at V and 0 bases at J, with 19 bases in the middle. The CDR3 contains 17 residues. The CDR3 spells CASSLRDLSSMNTEAFF. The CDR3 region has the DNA TGTGCCAGCAGCCTGAGGGACCTCTCCTCGATGAACACTGAAGCTTTCTTT.

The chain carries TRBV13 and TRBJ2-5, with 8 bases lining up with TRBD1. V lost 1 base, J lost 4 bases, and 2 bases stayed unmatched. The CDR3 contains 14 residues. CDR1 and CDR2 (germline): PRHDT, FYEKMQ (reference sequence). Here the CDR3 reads CASSLVDRAETQYF. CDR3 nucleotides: TGTGCCAGCAGCTTAGTGGACAGGGCAGAGACCCAGTACTTC.

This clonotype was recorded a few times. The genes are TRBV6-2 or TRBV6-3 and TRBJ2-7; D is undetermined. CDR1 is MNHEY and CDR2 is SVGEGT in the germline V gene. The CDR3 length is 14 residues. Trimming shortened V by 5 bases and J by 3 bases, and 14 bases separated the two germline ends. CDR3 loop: CASSTLRRFYEQYV. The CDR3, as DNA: TGTGCCAGCAGTACCCTCCGGCGATTCTACGAGCAGTACGTC.

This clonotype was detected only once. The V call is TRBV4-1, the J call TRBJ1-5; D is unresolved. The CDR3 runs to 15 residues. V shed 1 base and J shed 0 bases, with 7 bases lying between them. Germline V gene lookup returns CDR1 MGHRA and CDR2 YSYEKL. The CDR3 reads CASSQVRFSNQPQHF. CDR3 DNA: TGCGCCAGCAGCCAAGTCCGCTTTAGCAATCAGCCCCAGCATTTT.

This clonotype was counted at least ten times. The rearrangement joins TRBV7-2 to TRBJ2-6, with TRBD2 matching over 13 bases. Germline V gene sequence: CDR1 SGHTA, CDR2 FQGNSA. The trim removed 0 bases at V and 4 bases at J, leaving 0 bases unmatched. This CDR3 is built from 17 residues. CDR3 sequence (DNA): TGTGCCAGCAGCTTAGCGACTAGCGGGAGGGGGGCCAACGTCCTGACTTTC. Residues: CASSLATSGRGANVLTF.

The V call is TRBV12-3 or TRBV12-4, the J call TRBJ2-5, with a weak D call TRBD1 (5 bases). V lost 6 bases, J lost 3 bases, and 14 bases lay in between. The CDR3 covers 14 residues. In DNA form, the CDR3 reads TGTGCCAGCAGCGTATTCAGGGCGGAAGAGACCCAGTACTTC. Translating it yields CASSVFRAEETQYF.

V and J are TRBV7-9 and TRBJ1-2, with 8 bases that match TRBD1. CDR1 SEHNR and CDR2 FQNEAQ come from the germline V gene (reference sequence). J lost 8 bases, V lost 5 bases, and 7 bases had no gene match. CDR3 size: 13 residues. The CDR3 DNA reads TGTGCCAGCAGCCCTGGACAGGGTTGGGGCTACACCTTC. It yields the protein CASSPGQGWGYTF. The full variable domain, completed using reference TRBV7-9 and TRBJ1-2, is DTGVSQNPRHKITKRGQNVTFRCDPISEHNRLYWYRQTLGQGPEFLTYFQNEAQLEKSRLLSDRFSAERPKGSFSTLEIQRTEQGDSAMYLCASSPGQGWGYTFGSGTRLTVV.

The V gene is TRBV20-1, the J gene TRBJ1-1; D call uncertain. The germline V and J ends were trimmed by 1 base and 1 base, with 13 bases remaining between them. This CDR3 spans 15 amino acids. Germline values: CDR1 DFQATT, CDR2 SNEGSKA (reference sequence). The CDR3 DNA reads TGCAGTGCTAGAGCCGGAGACACCAAGAACACTGAAGCTTTCTTT. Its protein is CSARAGDTKNTEAFF.